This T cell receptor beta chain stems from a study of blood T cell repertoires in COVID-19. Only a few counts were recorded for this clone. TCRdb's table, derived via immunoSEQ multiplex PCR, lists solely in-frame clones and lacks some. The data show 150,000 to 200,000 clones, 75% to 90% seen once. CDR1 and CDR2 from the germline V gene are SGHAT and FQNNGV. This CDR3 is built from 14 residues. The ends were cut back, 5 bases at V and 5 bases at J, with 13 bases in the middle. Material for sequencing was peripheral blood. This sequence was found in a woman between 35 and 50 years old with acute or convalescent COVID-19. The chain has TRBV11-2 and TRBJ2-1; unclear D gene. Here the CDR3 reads CASSPRSGHNEQFF. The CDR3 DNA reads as TGTGCCAGCAGCCCCCGCTCAGGCCACAATGAGCAGTTCTTC.